One sample yielded the 5 T cell receptor beta chains listed below, sequenced in a study of identical twins. TCRdb reprocessed the 5' RACE reads via MiXCR and lists one record per CDR3 protein. The table has 1.5 million to 2 million distinct CDR3 sequences, roughly 35% seen once. Sequencing was done on a sample of cord blood. The receptors were gathered from a newborn girl in good health.

CDR3 protein: CAVARLSSGNTIYF. Here the CDR3 DNA reads TGTGCCGTTGCGAGGCTTTCCTCTGGAAACACCATATATTTT. This sequence joins TRBV19 and TRBJ1-3; D ambiguous. From germline, CDR1 is LNHDA and CDR2 SQIVND (reference sequence). Between the trimmed V and J ends, which lost 11 bases and 0 bases, there was a span of 14 bases. The CDR3 sequence is 14 residues long.

Here the CDR3 DNA reads TGCAGTGCTACCCTAGCGGGAGTTCAAGAGACCCAGTACTTC. Protein sequence: CSATLAGVQETQYF. The chain employs TRBV20-1 and TRBJ2-5, with 10 positions matching TRBD2. This CDR3 region has 14 residues. Per germline, CDR1 DFQATT and CDR2 SNEGSKA (reference sequence). With V trimmed by 4 bases and J by 2 bases, 4 bases remained unmatched.

The gene calls are TRBV3-1 and TRBJ2-7, with 10 bases that match TRBD2. V shed 1 base, J shed 0 bases, and the junction held 3 bases outside the gene matches. The CDR3 consists of 16 residues. Germline V lookup: CDR1 LGHDT, CDR2 YNNKEL (reference sequence). CDR3 in DNA: TGTGCCAGCAGCCAAGTGGGACTAGCGAACTCCTACGAGCAGTACTTC. Amino acids: CASSQVGLANSYEQYF.

This clonotype was counted at least ten times. The CDR3 loop is CASSLGQLHSGANVLTF. CDR3 sequence (DNA): TGTGCCAGCAGTTTGGGACAGCTACACTCTGGGGCCAACGTCCTGACTTTC. This sequence joins TRBV28 and TRBJ2-6; TRBD1 matches at 7 bases. The germline CDR1 and CDR2 sequences are MDHEN and SYDVKM. J was trimmed by 0 bases and V by 3 bases; bases with no gene match: 5. This CDR3 contains 17 residues.

The rearrangement joins TRBV20-1 to TRBJ2-7; 11 bases align to TRBD2. CDR3 length equals 16 residues. J lost 2 bases, V lost 4 bases, and 10 bases had no gene match. Germline values: CDR1 DFQATT, CDR2 SNEGSKA (reference sequence). The CDR3 reads CSAIAETSGVAYEQYF. CDR3 sequence (DNA): TGCAGTGCTATAGCGGAGACTAGCGGGGTCGCCTACGAGCAGTACTTC.